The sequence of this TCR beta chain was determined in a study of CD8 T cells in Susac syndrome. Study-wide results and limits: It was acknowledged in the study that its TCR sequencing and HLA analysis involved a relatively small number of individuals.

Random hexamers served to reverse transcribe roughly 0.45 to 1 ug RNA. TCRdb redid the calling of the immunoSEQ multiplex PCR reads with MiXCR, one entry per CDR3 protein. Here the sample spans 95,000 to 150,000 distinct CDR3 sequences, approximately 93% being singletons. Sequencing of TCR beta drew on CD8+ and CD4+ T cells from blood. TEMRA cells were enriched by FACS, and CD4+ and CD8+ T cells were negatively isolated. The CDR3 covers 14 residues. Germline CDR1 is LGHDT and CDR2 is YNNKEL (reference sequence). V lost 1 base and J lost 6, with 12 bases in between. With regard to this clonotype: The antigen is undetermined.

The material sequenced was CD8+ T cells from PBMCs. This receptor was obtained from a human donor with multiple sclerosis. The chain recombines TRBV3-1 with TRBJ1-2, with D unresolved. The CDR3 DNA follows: TGTGCCAGCAGCCAAGGGACGGAAAATAATGGCTACACCTTC. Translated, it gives CASSQGTENNGYTF.